The clone carrying this T cell receptor beta chain was detected many times. The target antigen is unknown. The V gene's germline CDR1 is ENHRY and CDR2 SYGVKD. The trim removed 5 bases at V and 6 bases at J, leaving 4 bases unmatched. The CDR3 totals 14 residues. This record comes from a study of CD8 T cells in ankylosing spondylitis. General study points: Blood of patients with ankylosing spondylitis appeared to be characterized by a TCR beta motif of eight or nine highly homologous variants. In peripheral blood, disease-linked CD8+ clones occurred at relatively low frequencies. A subset of motif variants has previously been described in the synovial fluid and blood of reactive arthritis.

TCRdb reprocessed the 5' RACE reads via MiXCR and lists one record per CDR3 protein. This table holds around 490,000 distinct CDR3 sequences, about 5.2% found once. J is TRBJ2-1 and V is TRBV10-3; TRBD2 matches at 10 bases. This clonotype was obtained from a male donor with ankylosing spondylitis. Sequences were obtained from blood, either unsorted or a sorted T cell fraction (not recorded which). DNA of the CDR3: TGTGCCATCAGTCTACTAGCGGGGACCAATGAGCAGTTCTTC. Its translation: CAISLLAGTNEQFF.